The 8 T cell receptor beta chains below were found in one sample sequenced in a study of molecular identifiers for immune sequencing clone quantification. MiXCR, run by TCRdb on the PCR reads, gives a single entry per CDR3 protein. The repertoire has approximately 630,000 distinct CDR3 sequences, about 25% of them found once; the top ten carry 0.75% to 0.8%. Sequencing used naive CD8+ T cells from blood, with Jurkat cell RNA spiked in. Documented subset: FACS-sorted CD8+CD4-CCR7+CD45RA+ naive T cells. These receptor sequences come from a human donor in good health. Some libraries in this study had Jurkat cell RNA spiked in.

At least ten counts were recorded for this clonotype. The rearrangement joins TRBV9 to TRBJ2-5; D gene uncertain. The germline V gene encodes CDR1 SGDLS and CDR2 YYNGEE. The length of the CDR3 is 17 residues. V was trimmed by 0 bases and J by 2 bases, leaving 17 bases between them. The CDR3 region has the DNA TGTGCCAGCAGCGTAGCTCCAAAACTTGGACGGCAAGAGACCCAGTACTTC. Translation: CASSVAPKLGRQETQYF.

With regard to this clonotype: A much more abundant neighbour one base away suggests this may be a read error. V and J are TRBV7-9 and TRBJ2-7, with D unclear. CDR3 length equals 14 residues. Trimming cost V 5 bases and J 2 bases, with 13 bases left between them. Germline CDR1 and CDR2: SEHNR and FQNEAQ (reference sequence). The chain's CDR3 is CASSPGPNTYEQYF. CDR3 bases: TGTGCCAGCAGCCCTGGACCGAACACCTACGAGCAGTACTTC.

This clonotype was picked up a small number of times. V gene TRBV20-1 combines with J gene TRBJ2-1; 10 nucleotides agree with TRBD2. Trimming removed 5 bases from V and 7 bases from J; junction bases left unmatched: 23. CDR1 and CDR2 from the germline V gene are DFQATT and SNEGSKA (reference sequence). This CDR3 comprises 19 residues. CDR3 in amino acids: CSAVMPPEEREGVVNEQFF. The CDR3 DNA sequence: TGCAGTGCTGTAATGCCCCCGGAAGAGCGGGAGGGTGTGGTTAATGAGCAGTTCTTC.

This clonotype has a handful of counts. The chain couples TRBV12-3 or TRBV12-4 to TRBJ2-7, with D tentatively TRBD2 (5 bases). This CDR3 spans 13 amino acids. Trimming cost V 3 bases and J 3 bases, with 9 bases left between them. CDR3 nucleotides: TGTGCCAGCAGTTTCCGAGGGAACTACGAGCAGTACTTC. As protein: CASSFRGNYEQYF.

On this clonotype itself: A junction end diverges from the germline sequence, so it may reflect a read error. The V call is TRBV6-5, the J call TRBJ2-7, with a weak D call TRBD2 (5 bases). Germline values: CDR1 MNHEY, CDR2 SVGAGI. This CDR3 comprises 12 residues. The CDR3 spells CVSRGYAYEQYF. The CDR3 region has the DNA TGTGTCAGCAGAGGGTACGCCTACGAGCAGTACTTC.

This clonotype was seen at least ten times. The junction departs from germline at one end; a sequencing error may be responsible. The DNA for the CDR3 is TGTGCCAGCAGAGGACAGGGGGTTGTATTAGCTCGGTTC. Translated: CASRGQGVVLARF. This sequence joins TRBV12-3 or TRBV12-4 and TRBJ2-1; TRBD1 agrees at 10 bases. The CDR3 spans 13 residues.

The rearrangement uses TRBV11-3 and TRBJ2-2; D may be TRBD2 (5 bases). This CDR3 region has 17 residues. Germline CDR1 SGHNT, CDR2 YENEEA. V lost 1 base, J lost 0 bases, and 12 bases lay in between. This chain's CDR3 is CASSLGGLAANTGELFF. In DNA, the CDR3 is TGTGCCAGCAGCTTAGGAGGGCTAGCAGCGAACACCGGGGAGCTGTTTTTT. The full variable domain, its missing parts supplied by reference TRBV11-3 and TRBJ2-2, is EAGVVQSPRYKIIEKKQPVAFWCNPISGHNTLYWYLQNLGQGPELLIRYENEEAVDDSQLPKDRFSAERLKGVDSTLKIQPAELGDSAVYLCASSLGGLAANTGELFFGEGSRLTVL.

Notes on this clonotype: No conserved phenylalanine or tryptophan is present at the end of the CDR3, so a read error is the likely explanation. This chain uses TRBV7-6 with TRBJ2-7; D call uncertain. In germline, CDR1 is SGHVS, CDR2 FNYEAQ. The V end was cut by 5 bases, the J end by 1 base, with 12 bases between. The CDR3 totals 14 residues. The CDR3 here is CASSAVLGSYEQYY. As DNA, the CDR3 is TGTGCCAGCAGCGCCGTGTTGGGGTCCTACGAGCAGTACTAC.